This T cell receptor (beta chain) was sequenced in a study of early T cells in non-severe SARS-CoV-2 infection (TCRdb year 2021). Background for the entire study: Bulk RNA from unsorted whole blood was used for TCR sequencing, so alpha and beta chains could not be paired. General study outcomes and caveats: VDJdb matching was skewed toward anti-spike CD8 responses and likely underestimated virus-specific expansions, missing private and CD4 specificities.

Points on this clonotype: Its antigen is unknown. No base quality values were provided; no much bigger clone lies one nucleotide off.

A case-control design nested within a healthcare worker cohort in London, UK, was used, with weekly nasopharyngeal swab PCR tests and blood sampling performed. Healthcare workers were enrolled in the week of the UK lockdown, from 23 to 31 March 2020, and were followed every week for up to about 16 weeks. Spanning cysteine to phenylalanine, the CDR3 consists of 15 amino acids. The only DNA kept is the CDR3, 45 bases in frame from the first base. The germline V and J ends show losses of 3 bases and 0 bases respectively, and no gene match explains 3 bases of the junction. CDR1 SGDLS and CDR2 YYNGEE are derived from the germline V gene. The library was made by 5' RACE. This sample was sequenced with a NextSeq 500. Unique molecular identifiers were attached to individual cDNA molecules in the TCR library protocol so that sequencing error and PCR bias could be corrected. TCR alpha and beta chains were both sequenced, and the abundances of alpha and beta sequences in each sample were closely correlated with each other. The study's processing was this. Decombinator V4 was used to annotate TCR sequences for V gene, J gene and CDR3. Expanded TCRs were defined as changing significantly between any two time points under a Poisson model with p below 0.0001. TCR abundances were normalised to the total number of TCRs sequenced per sample and were expressed as counts per million. MAIT TCRs were defined by TRAV1-2 paired with TRAJ12, TRAJ20 or TRAJ33, and iNKT TCRs by TRAV10 paired with TRAJ18. VDJdb, accessed 1 November 2021, was searched for CMV, EBV and SARS-CoV-2 annotated TCRs, excluding TCRs annotated for multiple antigens. TCRdb reprocessed the public reads (quality trimming at Q25 with fastp, clone calling with MiXCR) and kept in-frame beta chains. Rows are combined by CDR3 protein, so each entry shows the most common genes and DNA. TCRdb, rather than the study authors, made the V and J calls. The sample records about 49,000 distinct CDR3 sequences, 12% of which are singletons. The ten top clones hold 7.5% to 9.5% of the sample.

The TCR was taken from an adult who was a healthcare worker with PCR-confirmed SARS-CoV-2 infection or an uninfected control (not recorded which). The rearranged chain carries TRBV9 and TRBJ1-3, and TRBD1 aligns with 7 junction nucleotides. The sequenced sample consisted of whole blood. In nucleotides, the sequence is TGTGCCAGCAGCGCCTGGGACAGCTCTGGAAACACCATATATTTT. Its coded protein is CASSAWDSSGNTIYF.